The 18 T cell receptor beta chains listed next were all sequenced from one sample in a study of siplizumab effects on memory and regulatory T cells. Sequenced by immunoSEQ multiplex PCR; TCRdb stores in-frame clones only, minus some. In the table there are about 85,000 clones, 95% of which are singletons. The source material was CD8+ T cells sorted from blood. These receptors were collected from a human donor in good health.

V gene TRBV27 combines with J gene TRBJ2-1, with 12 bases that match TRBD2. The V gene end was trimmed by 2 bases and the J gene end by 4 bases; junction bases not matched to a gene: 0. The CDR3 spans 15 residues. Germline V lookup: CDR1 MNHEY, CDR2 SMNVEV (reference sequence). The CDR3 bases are TGTGCCAGCAGTTTAGGACTAGCGGGATACAATGAGCAGTTCTTC. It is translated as CASSLGLAGYNEQFF.

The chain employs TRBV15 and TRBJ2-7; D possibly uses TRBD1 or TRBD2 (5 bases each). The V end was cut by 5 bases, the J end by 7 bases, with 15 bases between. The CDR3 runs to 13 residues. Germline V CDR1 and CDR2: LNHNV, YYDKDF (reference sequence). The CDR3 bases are TGTGCCACCAGCGGCGGTCGTTGGGGGGAGCAGTACTTC. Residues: CATSGGRWGEQYF.

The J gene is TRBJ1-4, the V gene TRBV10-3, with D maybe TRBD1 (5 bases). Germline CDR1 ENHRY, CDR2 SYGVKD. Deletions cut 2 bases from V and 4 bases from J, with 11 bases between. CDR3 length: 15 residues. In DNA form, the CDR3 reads TGTGCCATCAGTGAGACCCAGGGTAATAATGAAAAACTGTTTTTT. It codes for CAISETQGNNEKLFF.

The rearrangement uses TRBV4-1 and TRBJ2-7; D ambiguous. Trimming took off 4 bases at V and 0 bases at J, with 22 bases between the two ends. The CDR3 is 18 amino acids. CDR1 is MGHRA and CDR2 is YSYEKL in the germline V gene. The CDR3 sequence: CASSLSGSQGGSSYEQYF. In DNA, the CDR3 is TGCGCCAGCAGCCTTTCCGGCTCACAAGGCGGTAGCTCCTACGAGCAGTACTTC.

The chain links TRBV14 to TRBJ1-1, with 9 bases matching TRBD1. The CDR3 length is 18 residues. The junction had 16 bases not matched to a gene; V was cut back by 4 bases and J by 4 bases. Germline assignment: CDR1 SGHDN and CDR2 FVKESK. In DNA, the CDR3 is TGTGCCAGCAGCCCAGATGGGTCCGGGACAGGGATTGGCACTGAAGCTTTCTTT. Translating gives CASSPDGSGTGIGTEAFF.

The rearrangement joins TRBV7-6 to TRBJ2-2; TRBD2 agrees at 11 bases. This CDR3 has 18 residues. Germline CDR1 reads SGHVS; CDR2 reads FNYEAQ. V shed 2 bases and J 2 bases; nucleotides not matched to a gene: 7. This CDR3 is CASSLPLTSGINTGELFF. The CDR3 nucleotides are TGTGCCAGCAGCTTACCCCTGACTAGCGGGATAAACACCGGGGAGCTGTTTTTT.

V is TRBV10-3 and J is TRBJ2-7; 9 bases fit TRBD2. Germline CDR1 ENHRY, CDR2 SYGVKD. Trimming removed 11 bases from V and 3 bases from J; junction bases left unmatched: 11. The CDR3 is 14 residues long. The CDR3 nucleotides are TGTGCCCCAAACTGCGGGACTAGCATCTACGAGCAGTACTTC. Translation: CAPNCGTSIYEQYF.

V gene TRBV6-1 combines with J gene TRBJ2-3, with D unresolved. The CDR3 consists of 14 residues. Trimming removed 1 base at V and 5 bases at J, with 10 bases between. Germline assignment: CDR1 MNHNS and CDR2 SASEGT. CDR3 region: CASSEDPYLDTQYF. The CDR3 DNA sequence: TGTGCCAGCAGTGAAGATCCCTATTTAGATACGCAGTATTTT.

The CDR3 here is CASSLAANYEQYF. The CDR3 DNA follows: TGTGCCAGCAGTTTGGCGGCAAACTACGAGCAGTACTTC. The rearrangement joins TRBV6-5 to TRBJ2-7; D is undetermined. Trimming took 4 bases from V and 3 from J, leaving 10 bases between them. The CDR3 has 13 residues. The germline V gene has CDR1 MNHEY and CDR2 SVGAGI.

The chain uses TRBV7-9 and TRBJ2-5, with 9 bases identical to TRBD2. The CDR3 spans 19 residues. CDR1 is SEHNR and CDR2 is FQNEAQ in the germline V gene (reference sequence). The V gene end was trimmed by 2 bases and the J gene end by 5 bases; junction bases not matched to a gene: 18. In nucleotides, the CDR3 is TGTGCCAGCAGCTTAACCTATGAACCCGGCGGGAGGGCACGGGAGACCCAGTACTTC. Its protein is CASSLTYEPGGRARETQYF.

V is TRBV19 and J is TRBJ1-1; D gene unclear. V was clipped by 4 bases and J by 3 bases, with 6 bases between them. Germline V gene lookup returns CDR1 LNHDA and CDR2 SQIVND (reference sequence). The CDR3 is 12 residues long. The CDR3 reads CASSTSYTEAFF. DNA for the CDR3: TGTGCCAGTAGTACAAGTTACACTGAAGCTTTCTTT.

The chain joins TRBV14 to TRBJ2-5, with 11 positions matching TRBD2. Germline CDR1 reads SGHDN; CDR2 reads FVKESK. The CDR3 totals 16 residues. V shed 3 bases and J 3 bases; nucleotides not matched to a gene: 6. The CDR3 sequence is CASSQRLAGPKETQYF. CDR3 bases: TGTGCCAGCAGCCAGCGACTAGCGGGACCTAAAGAGACCCAGTACTTC. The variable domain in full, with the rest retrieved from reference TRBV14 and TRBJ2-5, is EAGVTQFPSHSVIEKGQTVTLRCDPISGHDNLYWYRRVMGKEIKFLLHFVKESKQDESGMPNNRFLAERTGGTYSTLKVQPAELEDSGVYFCASSQRLAGPKETQYFGPGTRLLVL.

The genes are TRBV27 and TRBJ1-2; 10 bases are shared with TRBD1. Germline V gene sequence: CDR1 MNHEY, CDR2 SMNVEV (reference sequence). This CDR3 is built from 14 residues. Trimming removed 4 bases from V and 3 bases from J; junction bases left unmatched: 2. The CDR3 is CASSSGTGDYGYTF. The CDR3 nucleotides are TGTGCCAGCAGTTCCGGGACAGGGGACTATGGCTACACCTTC.

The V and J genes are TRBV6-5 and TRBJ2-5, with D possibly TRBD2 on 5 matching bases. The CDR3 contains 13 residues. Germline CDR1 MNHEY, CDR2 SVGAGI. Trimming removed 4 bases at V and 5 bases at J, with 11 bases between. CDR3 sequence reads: CASSWASPETQYF. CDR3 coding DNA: TGTGCCAGCAGTTGGGCTAGCCCGGAGACCCAGTACTTC.

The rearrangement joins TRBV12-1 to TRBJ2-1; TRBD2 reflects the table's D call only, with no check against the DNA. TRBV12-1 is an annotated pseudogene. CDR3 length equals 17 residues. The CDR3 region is CASSPSPTSGYYNEQFF. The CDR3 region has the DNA TGTGCCAGCAGCCCATCCCCGACTAGCGGATACTACAATGAGCAGTTCTTC.

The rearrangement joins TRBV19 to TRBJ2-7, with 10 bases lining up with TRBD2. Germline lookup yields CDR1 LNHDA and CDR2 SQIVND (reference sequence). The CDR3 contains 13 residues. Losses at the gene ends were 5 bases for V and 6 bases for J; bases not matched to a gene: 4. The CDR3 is CASSYSGRGEQYF. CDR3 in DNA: TGTGCCAGTAGTTACAGCGGGAGGGGCGAGCAGTACTTC.

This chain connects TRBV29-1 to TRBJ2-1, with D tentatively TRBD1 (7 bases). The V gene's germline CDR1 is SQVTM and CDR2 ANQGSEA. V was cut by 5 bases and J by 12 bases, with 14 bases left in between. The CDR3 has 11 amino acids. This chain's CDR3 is CSVPSGGLQFF. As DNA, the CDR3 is TGCAGCGTTCCATCAGGGGGGTTGCAGTTCTTC.

The CDR3 nucleotides are TGCAGCGTTGATGGAGGGACTGGGGAAGGCTACACCTTC. Its translation: CSVDGGTGEGYTF. The chain is built from TRBV29-1 and TRBJ1-2; TRBD1 might be the D (5 bases). V was trimmed by 3 bases and J by 8 bases, leaving 16 bases between them. The CDR3 totals 13 residues. Germline V lookup: CDR1 SQVTM, CDR2 ANQGSEA.